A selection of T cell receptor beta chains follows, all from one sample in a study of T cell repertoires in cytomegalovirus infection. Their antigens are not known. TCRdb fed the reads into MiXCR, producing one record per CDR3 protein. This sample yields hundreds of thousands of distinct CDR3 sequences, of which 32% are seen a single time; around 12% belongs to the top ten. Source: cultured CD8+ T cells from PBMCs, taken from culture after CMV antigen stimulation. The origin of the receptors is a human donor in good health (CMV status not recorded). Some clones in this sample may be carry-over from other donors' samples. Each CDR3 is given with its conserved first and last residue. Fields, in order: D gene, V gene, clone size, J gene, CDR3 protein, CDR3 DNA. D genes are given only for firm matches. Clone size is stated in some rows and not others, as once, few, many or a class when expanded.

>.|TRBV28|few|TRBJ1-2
CASSSNFDRNYGYTF
TGTGCCAGCAGTTCAAACTTTGACCGCAACTATGGCTACACCTTC
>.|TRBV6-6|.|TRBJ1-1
CASTEHHWGDNTEAFF
TGTGCCAGCACCGAACACCATTGGGGGGACAACACTGAAGCTTTCTTT
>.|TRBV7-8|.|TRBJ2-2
CASHETANTGELFF
TGTGCCAGCCATGAAACAGCTAACACCGGGGAGCTGTTTTTT
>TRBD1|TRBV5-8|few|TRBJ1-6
CASSFTPWDRANSPLHF
TGTGCCAGCAGCTTTACCCCCTGGGACAGAGCTAATTCACCCCTCCACTTT
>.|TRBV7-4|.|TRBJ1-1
CVSREQGLAEAFF
TGTGTCAGCAGGGAACAGGGTTTGGCTGAAGCTTTCTTT
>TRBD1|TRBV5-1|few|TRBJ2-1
CASSAPGQSYNEQFF
TGCGCCAGCAGCGCACCGGGACAGTCCTACAATGAGCAGTTCTTC
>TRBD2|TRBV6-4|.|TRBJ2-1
CASSDSTSGGGYNEQFF
TGTGCCAGCAGTGACTCGACTAGCGGGGGGGGGTACAATGAGCAGTTCTTC
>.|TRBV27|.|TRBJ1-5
CASQATSDSNQPQHF
TGTGCCAGCCAGGCAACGTCGGATAGCAATCAGCCCCAGCATTTT
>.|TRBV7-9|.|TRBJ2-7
CASSLAMGEQYF
TGTGCCAGCAGCTTAGCGATGGGGGAGCAGTACTTC
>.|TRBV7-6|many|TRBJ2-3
CASSLRIDSPRADTQYF
TGTGCCAGCAGCTTAAGAATAGACTCCCCTCGGGCAGATACGCAGTATTTT
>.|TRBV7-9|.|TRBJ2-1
CASSSFRQDNEQFF
TGTGCCAGCAGCTCCTTTCGACAGGACAATGAGCAGTTCTTC
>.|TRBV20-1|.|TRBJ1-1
CSLGWRTRTEAFF
TGCAGTCTCGGCTGGAGGACACGCACTGAAGCTTTCTTT
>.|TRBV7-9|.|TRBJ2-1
CASSLAGRTVSYNEQFF
TGTGCCAGCAGCTTAGCAGGCCGGACAGTCTCCTACAATGAGCAGTTCTTC
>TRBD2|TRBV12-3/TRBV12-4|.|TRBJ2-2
CASAGDGELFF
TGTGCCAGCGCGGGGGACGGGGAGCTGTTTTTT
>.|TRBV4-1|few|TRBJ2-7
CASSQPDPIAEQYF
TGCGCCAGCAGCCAACCGGACCCGATTGCCGAGCAGTACTTC
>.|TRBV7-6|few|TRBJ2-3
CVSSLVLVAIGTDTQYF
TGTGTCAGCAGCTTAGTCCTCGTAGCGATCGGCACAGATACGCAGTATTTT
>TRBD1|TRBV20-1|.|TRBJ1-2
CSAPKPRDREIHNYGYTF
TGCAGTGCCCCGAAGCCCCGGGACAGGGAGATTCATAACTATGGCTACACCTTC
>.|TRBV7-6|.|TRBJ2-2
CASSLMGPGSSNTGELFF
TGTGCTAGCAGCTTAATGGGTCCGGGCAGTTCGAACACCGGGGAGCTGTTTTTT
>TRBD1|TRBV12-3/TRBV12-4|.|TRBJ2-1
CASIPTGAGNEQFF
TGTGCCAGCATCCCCACAGGGGCGGGCAATGAGCAGTTCTTC
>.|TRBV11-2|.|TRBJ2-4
CASSLEAGAMNIQYF
TGTGCCAGCAGCTTAGAGGCGGGGGCGATGAACATTCAGTACTTC
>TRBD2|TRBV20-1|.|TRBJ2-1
CSARDVLAGPNNEQFF
TGCAGTGCTAGAGATGTACTAGCGGGGCCTAACAATGAGCAGTTCTTC
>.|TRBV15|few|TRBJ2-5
CATSSRGETQYF
TGTGCCACCAGCTCCCGAGGGGAGACCCAGTACTTC
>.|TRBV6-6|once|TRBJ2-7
CASNERTLLSYEQYF
TGTGCCAGCAATGAAAGGACACTCCTATCCTACGAGCAGTACTTC
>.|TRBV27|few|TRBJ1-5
CASSWGVGDQPQHF
TGTGCCAGCAGTTGGGGGGTTGGGGATCAGCCCCAGCATTTT
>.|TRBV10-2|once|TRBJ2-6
CASSEPYSGPSGANVLTF
TGCGCCAGCAGTGAGCCTTACTCAGGACCATCTGGGGCCAACGTCCTGACTTTC
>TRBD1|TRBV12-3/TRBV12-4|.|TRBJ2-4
CASSLGGLGQGISDIQYF
TGTGCCAGCAGTTTGGGGGGGTTGGGACAGGGGATCAGCGACATTCAGTACTTC
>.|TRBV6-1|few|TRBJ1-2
CASSRQVNYGYTF
TGTGCCAGCTCTAGACAGGTTAACTATGGCTACACCTTC
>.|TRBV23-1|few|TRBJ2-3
CASSPIAGANADTQYF
TGCGCCAGCAGCCCGATAGCAGGGGCCAATGCAGATACGCAGTATTTT
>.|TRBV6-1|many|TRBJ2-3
CASSDPDTQYF
TGTGCCAGCAGTGACCCAGATACGCAGTATTTT
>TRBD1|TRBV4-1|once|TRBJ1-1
CASRQGAGEYTEAFF
TGCGCCAGCAGGCAGGGGGCCGGAGAGTACACTGAAGCTTTCTTT
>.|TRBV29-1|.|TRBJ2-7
CSVTGHGYEQYF
TGCAGCGTTACTGGACACGGATACGAGCAGTACTTC
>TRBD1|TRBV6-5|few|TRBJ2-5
CASSKYRGETQYF
TGTGCCAGCAGTAAATACAGGGGGGAGACCCAGTACTTC
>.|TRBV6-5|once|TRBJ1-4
CATQEAARRKLFF
TGTGCCACCCAGGAAGCGGCACGCCGGAAACTGTTTTTT
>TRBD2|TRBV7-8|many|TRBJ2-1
CASRTGTSVYNEQFF
TGTGCCAGCAGAACCGGGACTAGCGTCTACAATGAGCAGTTCTTC
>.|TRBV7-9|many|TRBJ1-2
CASSLDGGGYTF
TGTGCCAGCAGCTTAGATGGGGGAGGCTACACCTTC
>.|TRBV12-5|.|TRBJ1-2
CASGLPALNYGYTF
TGTGCTAGTGGTTTGCCGGCTCTTAACTATGGCTACACCTTC